The 6 T cell receptor beta chains listed next were all sequenced from one sample in a study of blood T cell repertoires in COVID-19. The repertoire was sequenced with immunoSEQ multiplex PCR; TCRdb's copy has only in-frame clones and lacks some. The sample gives roughly 250,000 clones, around nine tenths of which show up once; about 1.6% is in the top ten. Sequencing was carried out using PBMCs or T cells enriched from blood (not recorded which). Receptor source: a woman aged 50 to 65 who had recovered from COVID-19.

The rearrangement uses TRBV9 and TRBJ1-2; TRBD1 is a possible D gene (6 bases). The V end was cut by 4 bases, the J end by 3 bases, with 22 bases between. The CDR3 covers 17 residues. Germline values: CDR1 SGDLS, CDR2 YYNGEE. The CDR3, as DNA: TGTGCCAGCAGCCTCTCCACCATTCAGGGGTTGGACTATGGCTACACCTTC. Translation: CASSLSTIQGLDYGYTF. Full variable domain (remainder filled in from reference TRBV9 and TRBJ1-2): DSGVTQTPKHLITATGQRVTLRCSPRSGDLSVYWYQQSLDQGLQFLIQYYNGEERAKGNILERFSAQQFPDLHSELNLSSLELGDSALYFCASSLSTIQGLDYGYTFGSGTRLTVV.

The CDR3 DNA reads as TGTGCCTGGAGTGCGGGGGTGGAGCGGGACTCGTACTTC. Translating gives CAWSAGVERDSYF. The genes are TRBV30 and TRBJ2-7; TRBD2 matches at 7 bases. This CDR3 is built from 13 residues. With V trimmed by 1 base and J by 12 bases, 12 bases remained unmatched. CDR1 is GTSNPN, CDR2 SVGIG, per germline (reference sequence).

This rearrangement joins TRBV25-1 to TRBJ1-1; TRBD1 matches at 7 bases. Germline V CDR1 and CDR2: MGHDK, SYGVNS. The CDR3 extends over 15 amino acids. Unmatched junction bases numbered 8, after V lost 3 bases and J lost 4 bases. In DNA, the CDR3 is TGTGCCAGCAGTGATGACAGGGTAGGCAGCACTGAAGCTTTCTTT. Protein product: CASSDDRVGSTEAFF.

V and J are TRBV7-8 and TRBJ2-1; TRBD2 agrees at 8 bases. Per the germline V gene, CDR1 is SGHVS and CDR2 is FQNEAQ. V gave up 6 bases and J gave up 2 bases; unmatched junction bases: 6. The length of the CDR3 is 15 residues. The CDR3: CASSITSGAYNEQFF. In DNA form, the CDR3 reads TGTGCCAGCAGTATAACTAGCGGTGCCTACAATGAGCAGTTCTTC.

Notes on this clone: The sample contains more than one DNA sequence encoding this CDR3. The chain is built from TRBV27 and TRBJ2-7; TRBD1 matches at 11 bases. The ends lost 3 bases at V and 3 bases at J; junction bases unmatched: 1. This CDR3 is 14 amino acids long. CDR1 and CDR2 (germline): MNHEY, SMNVEV (reference sequence). CDR3 sequence reads: CASSLGQGGYEQYF. The DNA of the CDR3 is TGTGCCAGCAGTTTGGGACAGGGGGGCTACGAGCAGTACTTC.

The V gene is TRBV27, the J gene TRBJ1-5; 8 bases line up with TRBD1. CDR1 is MNHEY and CDR2 is SMNVEV in the germline V gene (reference sequence). V lost 7 bases, J lost 4 bases, and 3 bases stayed unmatched. The CDR3 is made up of 13 amino acids. The chain's CDR3 is CASTGGLNQPQHF. The CDR3 DNA sequence: TGTGCCAGCACAGGGGGCCTTAATCAGCCCCAGCATTTT.